This T cell receptor (beta chain) was documented in a study of patients and donors after allogeneic stem cell transplantation (dated by TCRdb to the early 2020s). The library came from RT-PCR. The run used a NextSeq 550. TCRdb handled the public reads itself, with Q25 trimming in fastp and clone calling in MiXCR, and kept productive beta chains. Records with the same CDR3 protein are collapsed into one entry carrying the most frequent genes and DNA. The sample contains about 960,000 distinct CDR3 sequences, more than 15% of them found a single time. Together, the top ten hold approximately 5.9% of the sample. Spanning cysteine to phenylalanine, the CDR3 consists of 17 amino acids. Only the CDR3 DNA is retained, 51 bases long and in frame from the first base. In the germline V gene, CDR1 corresponds to MNHEY and CDR2 to SVGAGI. The trim is 0 bases for V and 0 bases for J, with a gap of 12 bases between the germline ends.

This clonotype was observed a few times. It has no known antigen specificity. No quality values exist for individual bases; no much larger clone is one base distant. What was sequenced was blood, either unsorted or a sorted T cell fraction (not recorded which). The sequence links TRBV6-5 to TRBJ1-3; a confident D gene designation cannot be given. The source of this sequence is a human donor who was either an allogeneic HSCT recipient or a stem cell or donor lymphocyte infusion donor (not recorded which). It is not recorded whose cells these are; they may come from a transplant donor. The CDR3: CASSYSFRRISGNTIYF. The nucleotide sequence is TGTGCCAGCAGTTACTCCTTTCGGCGGATCTCTGGAAACACCATATATTTT.